This T cell receptor beta chain was identified in a study of T cells in Graves' hyperthyroidism and ophthalmopathy (dated by TCRdb to 2018 to 2020). Background for the entire study: Peripheral blood was sampled at the time of initial diagnosis, prior to any treatment. TCR V-J signatures able to tell the groups apart were searched for in a discovery cohort of 100 or so patients, of whom 40 to 45 had Graves' ophthalmopathy and more than 55 had stable Graves' hyperthyroidism. Prospective prediction of ophthalmopathy was tested in an independent validation cohort consisting of some 18 hyperthyroidism patients and 15 or so patients who later progressed to ophthalmopathy. The approximately 100 discovery patients were divided at random into training and test sets in a 7:3 ratio. Thyroid tissue and blood T-cell repertoires from roughly 6 Graves' hyperthyroidism patients were also compared in the study. Following sampling, methimazole starting at 30 mg daily was given to hyperthyroidism patients, and high-dose intravenous methylprednisolone was given to ophthalmopathy patients. The paper describes TCR Vbeta CDR3 sequencing of 140 or so peripheral blood samples, made up of around 41 ophthalmopathy patients, more than 70 hyperthyroidism patients and 17 progressor patients.

Beyond this particular receptor, the publication reports: Ophthalmopathy was separated from stable hyperthyroidism by a 13 V-J signature model, with about 86% sensitivity and 81% to 82% specificity obtained in cross-validation and 80%/75% obtained in testing. No statistical method was used to fix the sample size in advance, and group allocation was not hidden from the investigators. In validation, progression to ophthalmopathy was predicted by the model with about 70% sensitivity and 72% to 80% specificity, a median of 6.5 months before onset. Most expanded thyroid clonotypes (frequency above 0.001) were also found in blood, which suggests that blood repertoires may mirror thyroid immune responses.

The CDR3 sequence holds 14 residues, the cysteine and phenylalanine included. Just the 42-base CDR3 DNA is kept, in frame starting at base 1. V loses 1 base of germline sequence and J loses 3 bases, and the interval between the two ends is 9 bases. The CDR1 and CDR2 encoded by the germline V gene (reference sequence) are SGHNT and YYREEE. The TCR beta CDR3 regions were amplified from RNA transcripts. For the first round of RT-PCR on the TCR CDR3, the HTBI primer set was used together with the Qiagen OneStep RT-PCR kit. Libraries were constructed in a second round of multiplex PCR, after which size selection and purification were carried out. Paired-end sequencing of the libraries was performed with 100 bp reads on an Illumina HiSeq2000. Per the original workflow: Raw data were processed with SOAPnuke, discarding reads with adapters, uncalled bases, mean Phred below 15, or no exact constant-primer or identifier match. High-quality paired reads were merged with COPE v1.2.5, and unique nucleotide sequences were defined as clonotypes. MiTCR v1.1 was used to align clonotypes to the IMGT TRBV, TRBD and TRBJ reference segments. The analysis included only V-J combinations with a frequency above 0.0001, which together covered around 99% of the repertoires. The TCS score was defined as the ratio of F50 (clonal expansion) to E x V (chaos), calculated using BLOSUM62-based TCRdist between CDR3 peptides within each V-J. Welch's t-statistics and random forest reduced fewer than 550 V-J features to under 15, which were used in a naive Bayes classifier (R e1071). TCRdb handled the public reads itself, with Q25 trimming in fastp and clone calling in MiXCR, and kept productive beta chains. Here each entry gathers all rows of one CDR3 protein and keeps the most common genes and DNA. In this record, the V and J calls reflect TCRdb's handling and not the investigators' own analysis. Recorded for this sample are over 500,000 distinct CDR3 sequences; 14% of them occurred a single time. Approximately 15% of the sample belongs to the ten largest clones.

Graves' hyperthyroidism was defined as stable when no progression to ophthalmopathy occurred over 18 months of follow-up. Hyperthyroidism patients were newly diagnosed, had a disease duration of under 2 months, and were aged 18 to 65 years. Any patient with an uncontrolled infection, another autoimmune disease, pregnancy or lactation was excluded. Diagnoses were based on clinical symptoms, serum thyroxine and TRAb, thyroid ultrasound and orbital computed tomography. PBMCs were isolated from 10 ml of fresh peripheral blood by Ficoll-Paque density gradient centrifugation. Total RNA was extracted with Trizol reagent, and quality was checked on an Agilent 2100 Bioanalyzer. This clonotype came up a few times. Its target antigen remains unknown. Nothing much larger sits one base from this clone, and base qualities are not available.

This clonotype was sampled from a woman aged 40 to 50 with Graves' hyperthyroidism. The chain links TRBV5-4 with TRBJ2-3, and possibly TRBD1, on 6 matching bases. Material for sequencing was blood. CDR3 loop: CASSLQGRTDTQYF. The DNA sequence is as follows: TGTGCCAGCAGCTTGCAGGGGCGGACAGATACGCAGTATTTT.